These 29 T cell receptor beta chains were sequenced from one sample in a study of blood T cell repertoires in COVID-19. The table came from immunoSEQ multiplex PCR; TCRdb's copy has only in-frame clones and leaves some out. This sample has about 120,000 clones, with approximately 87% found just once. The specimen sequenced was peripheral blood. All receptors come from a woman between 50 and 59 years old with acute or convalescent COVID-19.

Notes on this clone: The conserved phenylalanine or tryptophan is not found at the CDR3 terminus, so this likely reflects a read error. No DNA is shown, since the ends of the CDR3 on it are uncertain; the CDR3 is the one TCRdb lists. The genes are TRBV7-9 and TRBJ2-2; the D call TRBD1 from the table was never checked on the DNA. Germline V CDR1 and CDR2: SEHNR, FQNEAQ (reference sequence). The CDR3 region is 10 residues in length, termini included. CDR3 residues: CASSLVDMEI.

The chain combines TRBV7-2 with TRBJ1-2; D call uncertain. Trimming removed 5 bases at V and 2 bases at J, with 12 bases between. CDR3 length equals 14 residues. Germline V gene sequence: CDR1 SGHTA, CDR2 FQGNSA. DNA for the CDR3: TGTGCCAGCAGCCCAGACTCGTTAAACTATGGCTACACCTTC. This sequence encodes CASSPDSLNYGYTF.

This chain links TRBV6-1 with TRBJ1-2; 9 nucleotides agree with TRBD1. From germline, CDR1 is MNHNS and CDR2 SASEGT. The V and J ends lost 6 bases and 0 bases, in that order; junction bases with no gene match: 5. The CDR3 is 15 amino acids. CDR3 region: CASSSGQGTNYGYTF. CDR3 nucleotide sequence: TGTGCCAGCAGCTCCGGACAGGGGACTAACTATGGCTACACCTTC.

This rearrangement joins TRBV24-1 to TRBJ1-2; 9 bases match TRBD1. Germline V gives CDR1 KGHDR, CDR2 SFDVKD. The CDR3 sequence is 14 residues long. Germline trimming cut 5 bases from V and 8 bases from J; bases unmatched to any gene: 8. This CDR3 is CATSAPGQGTGYTF. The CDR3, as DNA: TGTGCCACCAGTGCCCCGGGACAGGGAACGGGCTACACCTTC.

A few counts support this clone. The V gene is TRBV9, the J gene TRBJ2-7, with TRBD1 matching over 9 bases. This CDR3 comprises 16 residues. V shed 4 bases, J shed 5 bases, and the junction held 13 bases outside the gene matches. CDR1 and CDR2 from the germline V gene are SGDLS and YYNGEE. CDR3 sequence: CASSPPTGTGYHEQYF. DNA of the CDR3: TGTGCCAGCAGCCCGCCAACCGGGACAGGGTACCACGAGCAGTACTTC.

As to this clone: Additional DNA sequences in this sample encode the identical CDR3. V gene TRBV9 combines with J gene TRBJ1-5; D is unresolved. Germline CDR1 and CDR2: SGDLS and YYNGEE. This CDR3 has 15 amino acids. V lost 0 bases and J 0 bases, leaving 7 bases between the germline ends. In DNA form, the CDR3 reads TGTGCCAGCAGCGTAGGTCAGAATAGCAATCAGCCCCAGCATTTT. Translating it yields CASSVGQNSNQPQHF.

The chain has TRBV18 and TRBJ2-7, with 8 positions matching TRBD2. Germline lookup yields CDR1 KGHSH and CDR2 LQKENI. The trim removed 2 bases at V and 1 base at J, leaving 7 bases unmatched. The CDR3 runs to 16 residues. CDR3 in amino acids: CASSPWSTSGSYEQYF. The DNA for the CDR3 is TGTGCCAGCTCACCATGGTCTACTAGCGGATCCTACGAGCAGTACTTC.

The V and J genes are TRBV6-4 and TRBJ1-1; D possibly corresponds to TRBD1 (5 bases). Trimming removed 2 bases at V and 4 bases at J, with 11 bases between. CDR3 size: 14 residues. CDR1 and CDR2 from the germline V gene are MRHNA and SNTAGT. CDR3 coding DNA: TGTGCCAGCAGTGACGGCGGGGCGAGCACTGAAGCTTTCTTT. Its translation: CASSDGGASTEAFF.

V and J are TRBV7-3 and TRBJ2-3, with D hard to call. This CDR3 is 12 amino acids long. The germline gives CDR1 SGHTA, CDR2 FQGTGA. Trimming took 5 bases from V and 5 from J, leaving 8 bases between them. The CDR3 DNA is TGTGCCAGCAGCAACTATGGAGATACGCAGTATTTT. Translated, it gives CASSNYGDTQYF. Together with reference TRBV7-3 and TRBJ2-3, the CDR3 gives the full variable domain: GAGVSQTPSNKVTEKGKYVELRCDPISGHTALYWYRQSLGQGPEFLIYFQGTGAADDSGLPNDRFFAVRPEGSVSTLKIQRTERGDSAVYLCASSNYGDTQYFGPGTRLTVL.

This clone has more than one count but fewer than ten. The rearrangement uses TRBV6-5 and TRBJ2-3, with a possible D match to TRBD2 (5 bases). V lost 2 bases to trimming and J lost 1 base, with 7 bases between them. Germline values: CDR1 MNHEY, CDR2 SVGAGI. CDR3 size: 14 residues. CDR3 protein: CASSYTLGTDTQYF. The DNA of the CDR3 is TGTGCCAGCAGTTACACACTAGGCACAGATACGCAGTATTTT.

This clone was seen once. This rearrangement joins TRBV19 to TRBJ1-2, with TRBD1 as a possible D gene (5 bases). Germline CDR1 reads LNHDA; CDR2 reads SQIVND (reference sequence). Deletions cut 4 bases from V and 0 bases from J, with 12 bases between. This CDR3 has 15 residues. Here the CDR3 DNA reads TGTGCCAGTAGTAGAAGACAGAATCCTAACTATGGCTACACCTTC. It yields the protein CASSRRQNPNYGYTF.

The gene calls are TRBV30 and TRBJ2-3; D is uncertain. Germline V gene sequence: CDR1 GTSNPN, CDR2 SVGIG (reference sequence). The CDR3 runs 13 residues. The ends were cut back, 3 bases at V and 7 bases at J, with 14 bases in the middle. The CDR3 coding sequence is TGTGCCTGGAGCCTGTCAGTCTCCAATACGCAGTATTTT. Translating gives CAWSLSVSNTQYF.

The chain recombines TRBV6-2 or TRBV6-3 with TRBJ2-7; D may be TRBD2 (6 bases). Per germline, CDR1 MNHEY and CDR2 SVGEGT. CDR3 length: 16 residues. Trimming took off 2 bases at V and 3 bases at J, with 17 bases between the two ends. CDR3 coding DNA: TGTGCCAGCAGTTACGGGAGGTCGGCGTCTAACTACGAGCAGTACTTC. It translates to CASSYGRSASNYEQYF.

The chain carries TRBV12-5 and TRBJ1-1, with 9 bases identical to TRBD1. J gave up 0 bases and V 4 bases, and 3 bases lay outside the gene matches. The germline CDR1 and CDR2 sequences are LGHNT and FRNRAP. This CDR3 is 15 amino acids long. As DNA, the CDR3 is TGTGCTAGTGGTTCCAACAGGGGGCTGAACACTGAAGCTTTCTTT. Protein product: CASGSNRGLNTEAFF.

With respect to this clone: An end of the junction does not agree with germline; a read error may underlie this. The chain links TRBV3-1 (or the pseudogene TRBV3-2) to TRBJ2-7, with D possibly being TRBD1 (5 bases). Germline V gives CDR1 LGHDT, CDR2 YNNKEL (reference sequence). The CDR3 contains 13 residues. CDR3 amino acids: CASSQGNPGITFF. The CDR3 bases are TGTGCCAGCAGCCAAGGCAACCCAGGGATAACTTTCTTC.

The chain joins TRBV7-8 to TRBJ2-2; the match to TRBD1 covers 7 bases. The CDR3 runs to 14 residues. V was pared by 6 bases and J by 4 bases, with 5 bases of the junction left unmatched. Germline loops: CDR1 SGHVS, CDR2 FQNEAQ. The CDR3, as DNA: TGTGCCAGCAGGCGAGGGGGCGTCACCGGGGAGCTGTTTTTT. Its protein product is CASRRGGVTGELFF.

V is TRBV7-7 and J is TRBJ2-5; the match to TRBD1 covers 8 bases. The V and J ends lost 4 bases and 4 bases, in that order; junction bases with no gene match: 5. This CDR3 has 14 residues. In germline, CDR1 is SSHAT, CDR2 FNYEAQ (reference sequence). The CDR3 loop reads CASSSTGVVETQYF. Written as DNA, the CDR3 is TGTGCCAGCAGCTCGACAGGGGTAGTAGAGACCCAGTACTTC.

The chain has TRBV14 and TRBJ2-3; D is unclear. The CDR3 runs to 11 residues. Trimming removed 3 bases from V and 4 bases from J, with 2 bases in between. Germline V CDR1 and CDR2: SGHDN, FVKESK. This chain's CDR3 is CASSHADTQYF. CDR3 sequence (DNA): TGTGCCAGCAGCCACGCAGATACGCAGTATTTT.

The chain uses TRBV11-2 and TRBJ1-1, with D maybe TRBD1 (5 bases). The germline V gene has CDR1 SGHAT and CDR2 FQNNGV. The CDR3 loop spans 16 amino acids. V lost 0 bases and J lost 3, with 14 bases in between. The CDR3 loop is CASSLEGQGRYTEAFF. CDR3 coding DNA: TGTGCCAGCAGCTTAGAAGGGCAGGGCAGATACACTGAAGCTTTCTTT.

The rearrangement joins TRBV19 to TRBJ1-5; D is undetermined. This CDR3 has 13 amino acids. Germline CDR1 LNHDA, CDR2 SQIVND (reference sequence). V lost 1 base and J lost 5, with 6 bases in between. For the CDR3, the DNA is TGTGCCAGTAGTATAGGGTCAGATCAGCCCCAGCATTTT. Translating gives CASSIGSDQPQHF.

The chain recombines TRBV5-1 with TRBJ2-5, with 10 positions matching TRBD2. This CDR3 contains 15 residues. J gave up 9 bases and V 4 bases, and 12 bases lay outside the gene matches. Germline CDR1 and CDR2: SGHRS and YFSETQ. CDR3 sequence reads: CASSPSGGSIIAQYF. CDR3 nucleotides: TGCGCCAGCAGCCCTAGCGGGGGCTCAATTATAGCCCAGTACTTC. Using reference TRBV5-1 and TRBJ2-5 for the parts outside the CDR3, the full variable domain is KAGVTQTPRYLIKTRGQQVTLSCSPISGHRSVSWYQQTPGQGLQFLFEYFSETQRNKGNFPGRFSGRQFSNSRSEMNVSTLELGDSALYLCASSPSGGSIIAQYFGPGTRLLVL.

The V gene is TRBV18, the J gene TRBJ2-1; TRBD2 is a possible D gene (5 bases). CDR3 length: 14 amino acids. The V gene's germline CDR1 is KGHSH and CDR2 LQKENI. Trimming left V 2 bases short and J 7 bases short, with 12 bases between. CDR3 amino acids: CASSPGVGRNEQFF. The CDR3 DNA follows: TGTGCCAGCTCACCAGGGGTAGGGAGAAATGAGCAGTTCTTC.

The CDR3 region has the DNA TGTGCCAGCAGCCTTAGAACGACAGGGGGGTATGGCTACACCTTC. As protein: CASSLRTTGGYGYTF. The chain combines TRBV7-8 with TRBJ1-2; TRBD1 aligns across 9 bases. Germline V gene data show CDR1 as SGHVS and CDR2 as FQNEAQ. Trimming took 5 bases from V and 5 from J; bases not matched to a gene: 9. This CDR3 has 15 residues.

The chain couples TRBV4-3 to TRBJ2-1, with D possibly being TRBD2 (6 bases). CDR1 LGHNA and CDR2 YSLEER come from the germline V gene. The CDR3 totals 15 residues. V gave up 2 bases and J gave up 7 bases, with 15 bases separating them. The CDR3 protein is CASSQSGPGGNEQFF. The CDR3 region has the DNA TGCGCCAGCAGCCAATCCGGACCTGGGGGGAATGAGCAGTTCTTC.

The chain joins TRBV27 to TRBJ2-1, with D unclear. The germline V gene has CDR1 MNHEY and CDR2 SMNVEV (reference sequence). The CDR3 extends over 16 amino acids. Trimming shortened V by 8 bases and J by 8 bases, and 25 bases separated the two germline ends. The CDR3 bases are TGTGCCAGCTCCACCTACTCGGATTTCCGCGGTGATGAGCAGTTCTTC. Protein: CASSTYSDFRGDEQFF.

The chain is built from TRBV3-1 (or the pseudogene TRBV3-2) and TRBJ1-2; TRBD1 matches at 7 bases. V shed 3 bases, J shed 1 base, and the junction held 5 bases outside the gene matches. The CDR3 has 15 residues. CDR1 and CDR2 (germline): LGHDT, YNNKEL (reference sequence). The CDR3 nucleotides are TGTGCCAGCAGCCACCGAGACAGGGATAACTATGGCTACACCTTC. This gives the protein CASSHRDRDNYGYTF.

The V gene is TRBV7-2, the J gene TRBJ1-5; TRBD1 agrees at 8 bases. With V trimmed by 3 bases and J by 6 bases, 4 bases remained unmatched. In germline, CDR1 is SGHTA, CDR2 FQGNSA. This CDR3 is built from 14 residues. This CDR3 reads CASSFGQGGQPQHF. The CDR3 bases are TGTGCCAGCAGCTTTGGACAGGGCGGTCAGCCCCAGCATTTT.

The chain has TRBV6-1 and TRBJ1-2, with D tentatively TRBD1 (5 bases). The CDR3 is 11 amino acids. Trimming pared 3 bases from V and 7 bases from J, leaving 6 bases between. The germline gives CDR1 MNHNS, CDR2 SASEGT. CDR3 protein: CASSDGGGYTF. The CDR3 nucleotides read TGTGCCAGCAGTGACGGGGGTGGCTACACCTTC.

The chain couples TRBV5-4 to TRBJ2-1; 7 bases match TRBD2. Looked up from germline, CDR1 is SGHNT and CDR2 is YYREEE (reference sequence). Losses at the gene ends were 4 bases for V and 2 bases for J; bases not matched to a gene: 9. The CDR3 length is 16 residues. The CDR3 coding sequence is TGTGCCAGCAGCCGAGGGGCTAGCGGAGCCTACAATGAGCAGTTCTTC. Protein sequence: CASSRGASGAYNEQFF.